The sequence of this TCR beta chain was determined in a study of blood T cell repertoires in COVID-19. A single count supports this clone. TCRdb's copy holds only in-frame clones and misses some; the assay was immunoSEQ multiplex PCR. The sample has over 50,000 clones; over 60% are singletons. Between the trimmed V and J ends, which lost 2 bases and 1 base, there was a span of 9 bases. Per the germline V gene, CDR1 is SGHAT and CDR2 is FQNNGV. The CDR3 covers 15 residues. The sample comprised peripheral blood. V usage is TRBV11-2 and J usage is TRBJ1-3, with a weak D call TRBD1 (5 bases). The receptor comes from a woman between 45 and 60 years old with active or convalescent COVID-19. CDR3 residues: CASSLNQGSGNTIYF. In DNA form, the CDR3 reads TGTGCCAGCAGCTTAAACCAGGGATCTGGAAACACCATATATTTT.